A single TCR beta chain is shown here with its context. This clonotype was counted a few times. Its binding antigen is unknown. Base qualities are not recorded, but no much larger clone differs from it by a single base. These data are taken from a study of T cells in Graves' hyperthyroidism and ophthalmopathy (dated by TCRdb to between 2017 and 2020). About the investigation overall: Peripheral blood samples were taken at initial diagnosis, before any treatment was given. To identify distinguishing TCR V-J signatures, a discovery cohort of about 100 patients was used, comprising 43 with Graves' ophthalmopathy and some 60 with stable Graves' hyperthyroidism. Prospective prediction of ophthalmopathy was tested in an independent validation cohort consisting of 18 hyperthyroidism patients and around 16 patients who later progressed to ophthalmopathy. The 75 to 100 discovery patients were randomly split 7:3 into training and test sets. In more than five Graves' hyperthyroidism patients, the study also compared T-cell repertoires from thyroid tissue with T-cell repertoires from blood. After sampling, hyperthyroidism patients received methimazole starting at 30 mg daily, and ophthalmopathy patients received high-dose intravenous methylprednisolone. TCR Vbeta CDR3 sequencing of roughly 140 peripheral blood samples (over 40 ophthalmopathy, 75 to 80 hyperthyroidism and roughly 17 progressor patients) is reported in the paper. Summary of the overall study and its limitations: Most expanded thyroid clonotypes (frequency above 0.001) were also found in blood, which suggests that blood repertoires may mirror thyroid immune responses. In validation, the model predicted progression to ophthalmopathy with 55% to 71% sensitivity and roughly 75% specificity, a median of 6.5 months before onset. A 13 V-J signature model separated ophthalmopathy from stable hyperthyroidism, with 87.88% sensitivity and roughly 84% specificity in cross-validation and 80%/75% in testing. No statistical method was used to fix the sample size in advance, and group allocation was not hidden from the investigators.

Trimmed from V: 6 bases; trimmed from J: 7 bases; junction bases lacking a gene match: 7. From the germline V gene, CDR1 is SGHNT and CDR2 is YENEEA. The CDR3, from cysteine to phenylalanine, totals 15 residues. CDR3 DNA only is kept here, 45 bases in frame from base 1. Amplification of TCR beta CDR3 regions was carried out from RNA transcripts. For the first round of RT-PCR on the TCR CDR3, the HTBI primer set was used together with the Qiagen OneStep RT-PCR kit. Libraries were constructed in a second round of multiplex PCR, after which size selection and purification were carried out. Paired-end sequencing of the libraries was performed with 100 bp reads on an Illumina HiSeq2000. As for the original processing: SOAPnuke was used to process the raw data, removing reads that contained adapters or uncalled bases, had a mean Phred below 15, or lacked an exact match to the constant primer or identifier. High-quality paired reads were merged with COPE v1.2.5, and unique nucleotide sequences were defined as clonotypes. MiTCR v1.1 was used to align the clonotypes against IMGT TRBV, TRBD and TRBJ reference segments. The analysis included only V-J combinations with a frequency above 0.0001, which together covered 98% to 99.2% of the repertoires. A TCS score was defined as the ratio of F50 (clonal expansion) to E x V (chaos), with BLOSUM62-based TCRdist applied between CDR3 peptides within each V-J. Welch's t-statistics and random forest reduced around 520 V-J features to roughly 13, which were used in a naive Bayes classifier (R e1071). TCRdb cleaned the public reads at Q25 with fastp, built clones with MiXCR and kept in-frame beta chains. For every CDR3 protein sequence, its rows merge into one entry that carries the most common genes and DNA. It is TCRdb's table, rather than the study itself, that gives the V and J calls and clone size. This sample gives under 650,000 distinct CDR3 sequences in total; around 15% of them show up just once. Jointly, the top ten make up over 3.5% of the sample.

Stable Graves' hyperthyroidism was defined as no progression to ophthalmopathy during 18 months of follow-up. Hyperthyroidism patients were newly diagnosed, with disease duration under 2 months, and aged 18 to 65 years. The study excluded patients with uncontrolled infections, other autoimmune diseases, pregnancy or lactation. Diagnoses were established on the basis of clinical symptoms, serum thyroxine and TRAb, thyroid ultrasound, and orbital computed tomography. Ficoll-Paque density gradient centrifugation was used to isolate PBMCs from approximately 10 ml of fresh peripheral blood. Trizol reagent was used to extract total RNA, and RNA quality was then checked on an Agilent 2100 Bioanalyzer.

The sample taken for sequencing was blood. The chain was built from TRBV11-3 and TRBJ2-3; the central 13 bases match TRBD2. The clonotype comes from a woman aged 25 to 39 with Graves' hyperthyroidism. Read as DNA, the sequence is TGTGCCAGCAGTCTAAGGACTAGCGGGAGTTATACGCAGTATTTT. This codes for CASSLRTSGSYTQYF.